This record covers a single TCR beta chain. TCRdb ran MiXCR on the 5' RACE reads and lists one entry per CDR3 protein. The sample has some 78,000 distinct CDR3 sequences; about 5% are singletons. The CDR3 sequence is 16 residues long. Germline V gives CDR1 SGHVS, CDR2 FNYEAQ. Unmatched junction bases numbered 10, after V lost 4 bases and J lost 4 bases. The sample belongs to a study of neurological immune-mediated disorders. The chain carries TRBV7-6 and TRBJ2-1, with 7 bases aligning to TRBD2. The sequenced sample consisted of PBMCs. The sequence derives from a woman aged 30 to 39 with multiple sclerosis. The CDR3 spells CASSSQIAGLYNEQFF. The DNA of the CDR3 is TGTGCCAGCAGCTCCCAAATAGCGGGCCTATACAATGAGCAGTTCTTC.